The 25 T cell receptor beta chains presented below share a single source sample, sequenced in a study of technical replicates of blood from a few donors. Profiling relied on immunoSEQ multiplex PCR, and the TCRdb table lists in-frame clones only, not all of them. Of roughly 50,000 clones listed, more than 90% are singletons. Sequencing was done on a sample of PBMCs. The receptors were sampled from a human donor in good health. Some clones in this sample may be carry-over from other donors' samples.

The chain combines TRBV7-5 with TRBJ2-5; the listed D gene, TRBD1, was not tested against the DNA. TRBV7-5 is a pseudogene segment. CDR3 size: 14 residues. CDR3 sequence reads: CARSFNGTVETQYF. The CDR3 coding sequence is TGTGCCAGAAGCTTTAACGGGACAGTAGAGACCCAGTACTTC.

This clone was picked up a small number of times. This chain links TRBV7-8 with TRBJ2-7; tentatively, D is TRBD2 (6 bases). Germline CDR1 is SGHVS and CDR2 is FQNEAQ. The CDR3 length is 15 residues. Trimming took 3 bases from V and 2 from J, leaving 14 bases between them. CDR3 region: CASSFRDSSTYEQYF. CDR3 in DNA: TGTGCCAGCAGCTTCCGGGACTCCTCGACCTACGAGCAGTACTTC.

The chain employs TRBV9 and TRBJ2-1, with 8 nucleotides matching TRBD2. With 0 bases clipped from V and 10 bases from J, the junction kept 3 bases outside the gene matches. This CDR3 has 13 amino acids. CDR1 is SGDLS and CDR2 is YYNGEE in the germline V gene. The CDR3 region has the DNA TGTGCCAGCAGCGTAGCTGCTAGCGGGGAGCAGTTCTTC. Amino acid sequence: CASSVAASGEQFF.

V usage is TRBV6-1 and J usage is TRBJ1-1; D is uncertain. This CDR3 spans 12 amino acids. Trimming took 7 bases from V and 7 from J, leaving 13 bases between them. Germline V gene sequence: CDR1 MNHNS, CDR2 SASEGT. This chain's CDR3 is CASNRVSFEAFF. The CDR3 nucleotides read TGTGCCAGCAATCGGGTATCCTTTGAAGCTTTCTTT.

This chain uses TRBV5-1 with TRBJ2-5; D unresolved. V shed 6 bases and J shed 3 bases, with 12 bases lying between them. Per germline, CDR1 SGHRS and CDR2 YFSETQ. The CDR3 runs 13 residues. Written as DNA, the CDR3 is TGCGCCAGCACTAGTGGAATAGAAGAGACCCAGTACTTC. Protein: CASTSGIEETQYF.

J is TRBJ1-1 and V is TRBV6-1, with 7 bases that match TRBD1. In germline, CDR1 is MNHNS, CDR2 SASEGT. Unmatched junction bases numbered 1, after V lost 2 bases and J lost 1 base. The CDR3 loop spans 14 amino acids. The CDR3 protein is CASSEYRGNTEAFF. CDR3 nucleotide sequence: TGTGCCAGCAGTGAATACAGGGGGAACACTGAAGCTTTCTTT.

The rearrangement links TRBV6-5 to TRBJ2-2; TRBD2 is a possible D gene (5 bases). The V end was cut by 0 bases, the J end by 7 bases, with 6 bases between. The CDR3 is made up of 13 amino acids. Looked up from germline, CDR1 is MNHEY and CDR2 is SVGAGI. In DNA, the CDR3 is TGTGCCAGCAGTTACTCGGGGAGCGGGGAGCTGTTTTTT. Its protein product is CASSYSGSGELFF.

The rearrangement joins TRBV27 to TRBJ1-6; 9 bases are shared with TRBD1. Germline CDR1 and CDR2: MNHEY and SMNVEV (reference sequence). The J segment lost 11 bases and the V segment lost 6 bases, leaving 11 bases of the junction unmatched. CDR3 length: 15 residues. CDR3 sequence: CASRTAGQGMTPLHF. The CDR3 DNA is TGTGCCAGCAGGACGGCAGGACAGGGGATGACACCCCTCCACTTT.

This CDR3 is CASSLAGQDYEQYF. CDR3 sequence (DNA): TGCGCCAGCAGCTTGGCCGGACAGGACTACGAGCAGTACTTC. The V and J genes are TRBV5-1 and TRBJ2-7; 7 bases line up with TRBD1. The CDR3 runs 14 residues. The J segment lost 3 bases and the V segment lost 0 bases, leaving 3 bases of the junction unmatched. In germline, CDR1 is SGHRS, CDR2 YFSETQ.

The chain employs TRBV9 and TRBJ2-5; possible D gene TRBD1, 5 bases. This CDR3 contains 15 residues. Trimming stripped 0 bases from V and 1 base from J, with 10 bases between. The germline V gene has CDR1 SGDLS and CDR2 YYNGEE. The CDR3 sequence is CASSVGAGSQETQYF. CDR3 nucleotide sequence: TGTGCCAGCAGCGTAGGAGCAGGGTCCCAAGAGACCCAGTACTTC.

CDR3 region: CAISEMMAGGAYEQYF. Here the CDR3 DNA reads TGTGCCATCAGTGAGATGATGGCGGGGGGAGCCTACGAGCAGTACTTC. The chain is built from TRBV10-3 and TRBJ2-7; 8 bases match TRBD2. This CDR3 is 16 amino acids long. Germline CDR1 ENHRY, CDR2 SYGVKD. Trimming at V came to 2 bases and at J to 2 bases, leaving 8 bases not matched to a gene.

This chain uses TRBV16 with TRBJ2-1, with 8 bases fitting TRBD2. The CDR3 extends over 14 amino acids. Germline V CDR1 and CDR2: KGHSY, FQNENV. Losses at the gene ends were 4 bases for V and 12 bases for J; bases not matched to a gene: 11. Here the CDR3 DNA reads TGTGCCAGCAGCCCCAGCGGGAGTTCTACAGGGCAGTTCTTC. Translated: CASSPSGSSTGQFF.

CDR3 sequence (DNA): TGTGCCAGCAGCGCACTAGCGTCGGGGACCCAGTACTTC. This translates into CASSALASGTQYF. This chain uses TRBV7-6 with TRBJ2-5; 7 nucleotides line up with TRBD2. The CDR3 is 13 residues long. Germline-derived CDR1 and CDR2 are SGHVS and FNYEAQ. J lost 7 bases, V lost 5 bases, and 7 bases had no gene match.

V and J are TRBV7-2 and TRBJ2-6; 9 positions agree with TRBD1. J lost 1 base, V lost 4 bases, and 8 bases had no gene match. From germline, CDR1 is SGHTA and CDR2 FQGNSA. This CDR3 has 18 amino acids. The CDR3 protein is CASSSPWTGVSGANVLTF. The CDR3 region has the DNA TGTGCCAGCAGCTCCCCGTGGACAGGGGTATCTGGGGCCAACGTCCTGACTTTC.

The chain employs TRBV18 and TRBJ2-6, with a possible D match to TRBD1 (5 bases). Germline V gives CDR1 KGHSH, CDR2 LQKENI. There are 15 residues in the CDR3. V lost 5 bases to trimming and J lost 0 bases, with 8 bases between them. The DNA for the CDR3 is TGTGCCAGCTCAACTGACAGCTCTGGGGCCAACGTCCTGACTTTC. Translation gives CASSTDSSGANVLTF.

The DNA of the CDR3 is TGTGCCAGCAGCCAAAGGACAGGGGGCCGATACGAGCAGTACTTC. It yields the protein CASSQRTGGRYEQYF. The rearrangement links TRBV14 to TRBJ2-7, with 11 bases lining up with TRBD1. With V trimmed by 2 bases and J by 4 bases, 4 bases remained unmatched. Germline V gives CDR1 SGHDN, CDR2 FVKESK. The CDR3 sequence is 15 residues long.

The table lists this clone with a count of one. The V and J genes are TRBV5-8 and TRBJ2-1, with D perhaps matching TRBD1 (6 bases). The CDR3 has 15 amino acids. V dropped 4 bases and J dropped 4 bases, with 15 bases sitting between them. Germline assignment: CDR1 SGHTS and CDR2 YDEGEE. CDR3 protein: CASSRGTAPYNEQFF. Here the CDR3 DNA reads TGTGCCAGCAGCAGGGGGACCGCCCCTTACAATGAGCAGTTCTTC.

The chain carries TRBV11-1 and TRBJ1-6, with D possibly being TRBD1 (6 bases). The length of the CDR3 is 14 residues. Between the trimmed V and J ends, which lost 5 bases and 5 bases, there was a span of 10 bases. Per germline, CDR1 SGHAT and CDR2 FQDESV (reference sequence). CDR3 DNA sequence: TGTGCCAGCAGCCGACAGGCAGATAATTCACCCCTCCACTTT. Its translation is CASSRQADNSPLHF.

The rearrangement uses TRBV5-4 and TRBJ2-7, with 7 bases lining up with TRBD1. V lost 2 bases and J lost 4; bases outside the gene matches: 3. Looked up from germline, CDR1 is SGHNT and CDR2 is YYREEE (reference sequence). This CDR3 comprises 13 residues. CDR3 bases: TGTGCCAGCAGCTTAGACAGGGCTTACGAGCAGTACTTC. This sequence encodes CASSLDRAYEQYF.

The V gene is TRBV15, the J gene TRBJ1-3, with D perhaps TRBD1 (5 bases). V lost 0 bases and J lost 0, with 9 bases in between. CDR3 length: 16 residues. Germline CDR1 and CDR2: LNHNV and YYDKDF (reference sequence). The CDR3 DNA reads as TGTGCCACCAGCAGAGAGCCGGGGGTCTCTGGAAACACCATATATTTT. This sequence encodes CATSREPGVSGNTIYF.

V usage is TRBV27 and J usage is TRBJ1-2; D unclear. CDR1 MNHEY and CDR2 SMNVEV come from the germline V gene (reference sequence). The CDR3 consists of 13 residues. V was cut by 5 bases and J by 7 bases, with 14 bases left in between. The CDR3 region is CASSSSGLGGYTF. The DNA of the CDR3 is TGTGCCAGCAGTAGCTCGGGTCTTGGTGGCTACACCTTC.

CDR3 amino acids: CASSPDGSQGGNSPLHF. Written as DNA, the CDR3 is TGTGCCAGCAGCCCGGACGGTTCACAGGGTGGAAATTCACCCCTCCACTTT. This rearrangement joins TRBV4-2 to TRBJ1-6; D possibly corresponds to TRBD1 (6 bases). CDR3 length: 17 amino acids. Germline values: CDR1 LGHNA, CDR2 YNFKEQ. Trimming shortened V by 4 bases and J by 7 bases, and 20 bases separated the two germline ends.

The V and J genes are TRBV10-3 and TRBJ2-1; 10 nucleotides align to TRBD2. This CDR3 region has 15 residues. Germline V lookup: CDR1 ENHRY, CDR2 SYGVKD. Losses at the gene ends were 8 bases for V and 5 bases for J; bases not matched to a gene: 9. CDR3 nucleotides: TGTGCCATCCAAACCGGGACTAGCGCAAACAATGAGCAGTTCTTC. Its protein product is CAIQTGTSANNEQFF.

The gene calls are TRBV6-5 and TRBJ2-5; TRBD1 agrees at 7 bases. The CDR3 has 15 amino acids. J lost 5 bases, V lost 5 bases, and 11 bases had no gene match. Germline values: CDR1 MNHEY, CDR2 SVGAGI. The CDR3 region is CASSDWTGKGETQYF. The CDR3 DNA follows: TGTGCCAGCAGTGACTGGACAGGAAAGGGGGAGACCCAGTACTTC.

This clone was detected once. The J gene is TRBJ1-1, the V gene TRBV10-3, with TRBD1 matching 7 bases. CDR3 length equals 11 residues. Germline assignment: CDR1 ENHRY and CDR2 SYGVKD. Trimming cost V 9 bases and J 4 bases; bases outside gene matches: 2. This CDR3 reads CAIRQGTEAFF. Written as DNA, the CDR3 is TGTGCCATTAGACAGGGCACTGAAGCTTTCTTT.